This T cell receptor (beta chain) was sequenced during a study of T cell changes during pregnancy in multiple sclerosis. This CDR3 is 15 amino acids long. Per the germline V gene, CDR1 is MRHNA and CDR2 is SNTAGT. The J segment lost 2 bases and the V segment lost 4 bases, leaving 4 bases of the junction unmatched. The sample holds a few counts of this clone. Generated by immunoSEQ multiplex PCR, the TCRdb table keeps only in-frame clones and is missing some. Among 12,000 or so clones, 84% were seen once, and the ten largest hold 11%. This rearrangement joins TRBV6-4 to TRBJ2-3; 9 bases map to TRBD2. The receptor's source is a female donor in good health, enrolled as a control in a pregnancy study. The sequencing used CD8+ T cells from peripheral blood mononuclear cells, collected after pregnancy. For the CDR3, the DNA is TGTGCCAGCAGTGTGCTAGCGGGGTCCACAGATACGCAGTATTTT. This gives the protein CASSVLAGSTDTQYF.